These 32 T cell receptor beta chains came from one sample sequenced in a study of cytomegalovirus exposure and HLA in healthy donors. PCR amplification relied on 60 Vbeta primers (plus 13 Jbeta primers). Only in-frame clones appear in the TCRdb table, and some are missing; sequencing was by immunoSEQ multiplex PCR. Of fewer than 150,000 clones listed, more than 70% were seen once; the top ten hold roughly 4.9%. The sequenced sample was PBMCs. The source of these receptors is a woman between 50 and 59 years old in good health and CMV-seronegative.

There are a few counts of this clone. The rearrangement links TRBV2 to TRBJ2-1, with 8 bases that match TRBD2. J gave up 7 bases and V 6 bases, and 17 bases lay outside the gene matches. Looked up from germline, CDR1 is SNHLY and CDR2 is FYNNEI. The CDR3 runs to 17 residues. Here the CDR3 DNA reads TGTGCCAGCAGCGATTCCGGCGGGGGGCCCAATTGGAATGAGCAGTTCTTC. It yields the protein CASSDSGGGPNWNEQFF.

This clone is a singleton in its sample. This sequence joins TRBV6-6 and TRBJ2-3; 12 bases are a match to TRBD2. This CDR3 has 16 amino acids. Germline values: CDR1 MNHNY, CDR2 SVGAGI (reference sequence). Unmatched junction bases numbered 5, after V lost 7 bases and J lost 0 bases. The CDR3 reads CASNPTSGGSTDTQYF. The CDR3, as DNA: TGTGCCAGCAACCCGACTAGCGGGGGTAGCACAGATACGCAGTATTTT.

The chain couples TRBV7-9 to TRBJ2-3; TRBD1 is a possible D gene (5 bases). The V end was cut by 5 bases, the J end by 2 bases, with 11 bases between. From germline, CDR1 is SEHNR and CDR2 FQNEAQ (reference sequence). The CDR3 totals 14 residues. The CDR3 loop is CASSQGVFTDTQYF. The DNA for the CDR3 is TGTGCCAGCAGCCAGGGCGTCTTCACAGATACGCAGTATTTT.

The CDR3 DNA sequence: TGTGCCTGGAGTCCCGGCGCCGGGAACACCATATATTTT. Translating gives CAWSPGAGNTIYF. The rearrangement links TRBV30 to TRBJ1-3; D remains ambiguous. Germline values: CDR1 GTSNPN, CDR2 SVGIG (reference sequence). Trimming took off 2 bases at V and 7 bases at J, with 12 bases between the two ends. The CDR3 totals 13 residues. Using reference TRBV30 and TRBJ1-3 for the parts outside the CDR3, the full variable domain is SQTIHQWPATLVQPVGSPLSLECTVEGTSNPNLYWYRQAAGRGLQLLFYSVGIGQISSEVPQNLSASRPQDRQFILSSKKLLLSDSGFYLCAWSPGAGNTIYFGEGSWLTVV.

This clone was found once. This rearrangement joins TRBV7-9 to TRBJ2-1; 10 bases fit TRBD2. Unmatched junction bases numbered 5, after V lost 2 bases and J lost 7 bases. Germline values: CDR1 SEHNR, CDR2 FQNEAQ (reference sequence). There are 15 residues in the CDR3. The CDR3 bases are TGTGCCAGCAGCTTAATCAGCGGGGGGGGAAATGAGCAGTTCTTC. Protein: CASSLISGGGNEQFF.

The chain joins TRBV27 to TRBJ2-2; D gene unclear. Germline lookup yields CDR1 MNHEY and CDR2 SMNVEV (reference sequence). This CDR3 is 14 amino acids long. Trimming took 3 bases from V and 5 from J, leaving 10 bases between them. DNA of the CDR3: TGTGCCAGCAGTTTTCTGGCATCGACCGGGGAGCTGTTTTTT. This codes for CASSFLASTGELFF.

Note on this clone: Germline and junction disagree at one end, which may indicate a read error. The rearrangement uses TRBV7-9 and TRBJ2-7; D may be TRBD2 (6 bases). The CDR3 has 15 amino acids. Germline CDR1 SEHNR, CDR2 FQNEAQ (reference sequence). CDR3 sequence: CSSSLIGTATYEQYF. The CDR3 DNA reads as TGTTCCAGCAGCTTAATTGGGACTGCTACCTACGAGCAGTACTTC.

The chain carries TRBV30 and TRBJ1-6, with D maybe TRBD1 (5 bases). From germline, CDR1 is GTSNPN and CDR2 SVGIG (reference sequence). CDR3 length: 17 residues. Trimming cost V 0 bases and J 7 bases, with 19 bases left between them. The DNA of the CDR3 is TGTGCCTGGAGTGTACGCTCCTCGACAGTGGGCAATTCACCCCTCCACTTT. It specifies CAWSVRSSTVGNSPLHF.

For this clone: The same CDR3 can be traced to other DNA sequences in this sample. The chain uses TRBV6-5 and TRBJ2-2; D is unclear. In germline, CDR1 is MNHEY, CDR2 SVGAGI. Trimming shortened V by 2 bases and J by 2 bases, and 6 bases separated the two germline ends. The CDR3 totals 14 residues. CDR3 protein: CASSYGPNTGELFF. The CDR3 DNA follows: TGTGCCAGCAGTTACGGGCCCAACACCGGGGAGCTGTTTTTT.

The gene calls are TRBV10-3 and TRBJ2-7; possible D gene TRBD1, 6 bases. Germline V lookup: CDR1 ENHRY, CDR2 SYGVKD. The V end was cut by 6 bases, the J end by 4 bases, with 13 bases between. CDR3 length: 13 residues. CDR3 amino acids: CAISQDSVYEQYF. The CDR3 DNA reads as TGTGCCATCAGCCAGGACAGCGTTTACGAGCAGTACTTC.

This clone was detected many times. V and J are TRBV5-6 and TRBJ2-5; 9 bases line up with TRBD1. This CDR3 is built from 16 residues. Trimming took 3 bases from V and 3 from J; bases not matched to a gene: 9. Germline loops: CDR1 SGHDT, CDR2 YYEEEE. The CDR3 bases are TGTGCCAGCAGCTCGGCCTGGGACAGGGAGAAAGAGACCCAGTACTTC. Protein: CASSSAWDREKETQYF.

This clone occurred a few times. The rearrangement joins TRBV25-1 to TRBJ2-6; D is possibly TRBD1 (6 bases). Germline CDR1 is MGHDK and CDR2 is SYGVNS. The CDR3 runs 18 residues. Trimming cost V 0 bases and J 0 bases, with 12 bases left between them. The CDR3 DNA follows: TGTGCCAGCAGTGAATATAGGGGGAGTGGCTCTGGGGCCAACGTCCTGACTTTC. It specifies CASSEYRGSGSGANVLTF.

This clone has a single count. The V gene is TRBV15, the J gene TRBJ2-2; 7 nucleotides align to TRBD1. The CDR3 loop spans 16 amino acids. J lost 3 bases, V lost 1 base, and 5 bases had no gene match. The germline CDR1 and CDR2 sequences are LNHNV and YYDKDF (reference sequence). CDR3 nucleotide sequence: TGTGCCACCAGCAGAGGCCAAGGGGGCTACACCGGGGAGCTGTTTTTT. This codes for CATSRGQGGYTGELFF.

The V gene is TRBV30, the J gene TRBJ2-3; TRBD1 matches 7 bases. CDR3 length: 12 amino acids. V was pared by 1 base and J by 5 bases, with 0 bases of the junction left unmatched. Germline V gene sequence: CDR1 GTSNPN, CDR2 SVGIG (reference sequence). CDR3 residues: CAWSGQGDTQYF. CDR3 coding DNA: TGTGCCTGGAGTGGACAGGGAGATACGCAGTATTTT.

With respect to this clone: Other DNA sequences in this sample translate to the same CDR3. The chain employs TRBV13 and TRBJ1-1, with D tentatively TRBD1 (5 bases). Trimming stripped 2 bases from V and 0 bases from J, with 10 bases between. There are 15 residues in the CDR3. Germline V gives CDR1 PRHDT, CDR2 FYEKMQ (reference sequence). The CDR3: CASSLRQGMNTEAFF. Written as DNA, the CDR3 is TGTGCCAGCAGCTTAAGGCAGGGCATGAACACTGAAGCTTTCTTT.

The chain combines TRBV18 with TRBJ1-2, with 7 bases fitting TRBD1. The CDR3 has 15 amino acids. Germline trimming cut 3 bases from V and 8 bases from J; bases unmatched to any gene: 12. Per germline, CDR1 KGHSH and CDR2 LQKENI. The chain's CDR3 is CASSPTTGASRGYTF. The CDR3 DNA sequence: TGTGCCAGCTCACCGACAACAGGGGCCTCCCGGGGCTACACCTTC. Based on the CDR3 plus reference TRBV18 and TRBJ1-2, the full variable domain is NAGVMQNPRHLVRRRGQEARLRCSPMKGHSHVYWYRQLPEEGLKFMVYLQKENIIDESGMPKERFSAEFPKEGPSILRIQQVVRGDSAAYFCASSPTTGASRGYTFGSGTRLTVV.

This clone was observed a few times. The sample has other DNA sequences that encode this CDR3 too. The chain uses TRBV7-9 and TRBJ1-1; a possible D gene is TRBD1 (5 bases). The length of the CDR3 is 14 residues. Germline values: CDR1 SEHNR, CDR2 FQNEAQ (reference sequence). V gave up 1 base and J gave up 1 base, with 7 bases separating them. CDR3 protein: CASSLGQGNTEAFF. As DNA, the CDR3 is TGTGCCAGCAGCTTAGGGCAGGGGAACACTGAAGCTTTCTTT.

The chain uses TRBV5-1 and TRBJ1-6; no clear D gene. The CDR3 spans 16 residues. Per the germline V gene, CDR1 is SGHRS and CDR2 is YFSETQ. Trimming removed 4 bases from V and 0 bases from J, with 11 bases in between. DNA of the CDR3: TGCGCCAGCAGCGCTAGAATTAGCTCCTATAATTCACCCCTCCACTTT. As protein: CASSARISSYNSPLHF.

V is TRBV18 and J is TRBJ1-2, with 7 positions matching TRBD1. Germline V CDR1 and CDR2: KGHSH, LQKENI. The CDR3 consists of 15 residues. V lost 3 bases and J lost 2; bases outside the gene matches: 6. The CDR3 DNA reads TGTGCCAGCTCACCCCAGGGACAGCAAAACTATGGCTACACCTTC. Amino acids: CASSPQGQQNYGYTF.

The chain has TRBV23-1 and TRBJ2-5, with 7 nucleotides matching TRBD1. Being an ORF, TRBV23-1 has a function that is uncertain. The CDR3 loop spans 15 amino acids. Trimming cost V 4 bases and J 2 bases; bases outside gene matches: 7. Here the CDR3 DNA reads TGCGCCAGCAGTCCATATTTGGACAGGCAAGAGACCCAGTACTTC. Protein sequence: CASSPYLDRQETQYF.

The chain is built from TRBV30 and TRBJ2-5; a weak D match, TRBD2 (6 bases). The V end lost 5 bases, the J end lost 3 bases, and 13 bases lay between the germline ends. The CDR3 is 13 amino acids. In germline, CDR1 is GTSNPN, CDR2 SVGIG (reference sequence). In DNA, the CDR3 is TGTGCCTGGGCGGCGGGGTCCGAAGAGACCCAGTACTTC. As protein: CAWAAGSEETQYF.

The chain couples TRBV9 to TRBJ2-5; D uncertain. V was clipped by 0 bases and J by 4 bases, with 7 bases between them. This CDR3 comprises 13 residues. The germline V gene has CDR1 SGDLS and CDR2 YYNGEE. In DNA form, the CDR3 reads TGTGCCAGCAGCGTAGAGCCTGGAGAGACCCAGTACTTC. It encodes CASSVEPGETQYF.

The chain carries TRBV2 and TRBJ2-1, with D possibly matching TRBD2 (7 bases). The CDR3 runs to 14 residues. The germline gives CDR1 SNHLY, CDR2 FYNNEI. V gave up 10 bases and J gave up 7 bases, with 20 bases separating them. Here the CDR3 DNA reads TGTGCCACCCGTGGGTGGGGGGGCGAGAATGAGCAGTTCTTC. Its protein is CATRGWGGENEQFF.

The CDR3 DNA is TGTGCCAGCAGTTTCTCCGGGACAGGGACCCACTTT. Protein sequence: CASSFSGTGTHF. The V call is TRBV28, the J call TRBJ1-6, with 9 bases lining up with TRBD1. The V and J ends lost 3 bases and 18 bases, in that order; junction bases with no gene match: 6. CDR1 MDHEN and CDR2 SYDVKM come from the germline V gene. The CDR3 length is 12 residues. Filled out from reference TRBV28 and TRBJ1-6, the complete variable domain reads DVKVTQSSRYLVKRTGEKVFLECVQDMDHENMFWYRQDPGLGLRLIYFSYDVKMKEKGDIPEGYSVSREKKERFSLILESASTNQTSMYLCASSFSGTGTHFGNGTRLTVT.

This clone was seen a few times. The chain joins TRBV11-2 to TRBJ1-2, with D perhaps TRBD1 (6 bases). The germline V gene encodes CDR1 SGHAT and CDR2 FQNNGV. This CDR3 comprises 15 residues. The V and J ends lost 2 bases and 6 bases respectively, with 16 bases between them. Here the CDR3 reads CASSLKYRGADGYTF. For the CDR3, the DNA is TGTGCCAGCAGCTTAAAGTATCGGGGGGCGGATGGCTACACCTTC.

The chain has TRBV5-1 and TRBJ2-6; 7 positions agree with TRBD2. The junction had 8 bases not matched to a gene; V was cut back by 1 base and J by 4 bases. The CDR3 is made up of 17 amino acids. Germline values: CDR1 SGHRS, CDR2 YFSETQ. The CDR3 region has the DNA TGCGCCAGCAGCTTGTGGGGGGGTAGCGCAGGGGCCAACGTCCTGACTTTC. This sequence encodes CASSLWGGSAGANVLTF.

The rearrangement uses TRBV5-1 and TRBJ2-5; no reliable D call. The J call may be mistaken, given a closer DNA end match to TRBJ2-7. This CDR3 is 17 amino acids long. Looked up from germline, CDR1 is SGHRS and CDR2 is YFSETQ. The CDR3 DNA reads TGCGCCAGCAGCTTAGCACAGCCACGAAGATTAATATACGAGCAGTACTTC. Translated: CASSLAQPRRLIYEQYF.

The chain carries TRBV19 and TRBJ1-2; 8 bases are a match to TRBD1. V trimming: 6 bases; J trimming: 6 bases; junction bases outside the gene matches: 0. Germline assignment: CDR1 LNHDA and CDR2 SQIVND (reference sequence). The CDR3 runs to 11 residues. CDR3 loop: CASRQGDGYTF. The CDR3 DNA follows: TGTGCCAGTAGACAGGGGGATGGCTACACCTTC.

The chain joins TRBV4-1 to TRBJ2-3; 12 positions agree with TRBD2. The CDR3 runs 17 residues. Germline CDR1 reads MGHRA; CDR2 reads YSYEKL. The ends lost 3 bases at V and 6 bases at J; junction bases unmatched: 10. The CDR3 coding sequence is TGCGCCAGCAGCCAGGGACTAGCGGGTCTACGAGGGGATACGCAGTATTTT. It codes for CASSQGLAGLRGDTQYF.

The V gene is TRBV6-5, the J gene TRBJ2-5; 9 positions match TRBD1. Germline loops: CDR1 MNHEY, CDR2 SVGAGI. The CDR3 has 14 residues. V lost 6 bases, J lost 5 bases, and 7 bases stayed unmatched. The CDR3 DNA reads TGTGCCAGCAGGCCAACAGGGGGCTGGGAGACCCAGTACTTC. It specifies CASRPTGGWETQYF.

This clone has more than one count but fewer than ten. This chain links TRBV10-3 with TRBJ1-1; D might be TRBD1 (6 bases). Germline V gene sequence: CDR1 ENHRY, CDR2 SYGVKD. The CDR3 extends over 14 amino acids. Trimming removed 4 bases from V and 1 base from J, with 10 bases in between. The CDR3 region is CAISATGWNTEAFF. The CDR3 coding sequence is TGTGCCATCAGTGCTACAGGGTGGAACACTGAAGCTTTCTTT.

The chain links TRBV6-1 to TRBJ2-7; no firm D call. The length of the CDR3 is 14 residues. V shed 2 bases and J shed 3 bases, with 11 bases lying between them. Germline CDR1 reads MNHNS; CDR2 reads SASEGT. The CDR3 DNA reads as TGTGCCAGCAGTGAATATGGCGGAATCTACGAGCAGTACTTC. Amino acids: CASSEYGGIYEQYF.